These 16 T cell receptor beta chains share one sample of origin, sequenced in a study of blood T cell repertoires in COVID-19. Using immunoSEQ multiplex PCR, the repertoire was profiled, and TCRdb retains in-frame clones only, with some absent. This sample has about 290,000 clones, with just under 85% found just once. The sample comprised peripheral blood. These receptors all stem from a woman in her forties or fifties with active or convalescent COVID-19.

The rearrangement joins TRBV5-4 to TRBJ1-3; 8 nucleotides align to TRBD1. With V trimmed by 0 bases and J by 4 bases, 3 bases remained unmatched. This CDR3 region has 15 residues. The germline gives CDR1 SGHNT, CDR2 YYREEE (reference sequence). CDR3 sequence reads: CASSLGTGTGNTIYF. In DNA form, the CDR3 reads TGTGCCAGCAGCTTGGGGACAGGGACCGGAAACACCATATATTTT.

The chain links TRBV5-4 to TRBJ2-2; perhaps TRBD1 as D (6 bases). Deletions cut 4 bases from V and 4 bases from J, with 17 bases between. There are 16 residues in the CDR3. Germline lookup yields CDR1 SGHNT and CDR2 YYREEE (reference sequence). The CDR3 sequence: CASSPADSTSTGELFF. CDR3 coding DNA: TGTGCCAGCAGCCCTGCGGACAGCACAAGCACCGGGGAGCTGTTTTTT.

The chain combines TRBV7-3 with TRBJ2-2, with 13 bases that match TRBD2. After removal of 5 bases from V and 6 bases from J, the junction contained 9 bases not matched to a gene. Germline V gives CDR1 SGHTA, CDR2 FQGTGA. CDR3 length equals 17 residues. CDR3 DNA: TGTGCCAGCAGCCCAGGACTAGCGGGAGCGCGCCCCGGGGAGCTGTTTTTT. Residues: CASSPGLAGARPGELFF.

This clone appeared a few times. The CDR3 sequence: CASSLAGTSTDTQYF. In nucleotides, the CDR3 is TGTGCCAGCAGCTTGGCCGGGACTAGCACAGATACGCAGTATTTT. The V call is TRBV5-4, the J call TRBJ2-3, with a tentative D call TRBD2 (6 bases). The V end lost 0 bases, the J end lost 0 bases, and 8 bases lay between the germline ends. CDR1 SGHNT and CDR2 YYREEE come from the germline V gene (reference sequence). The CDR3 consists of 15 residues.

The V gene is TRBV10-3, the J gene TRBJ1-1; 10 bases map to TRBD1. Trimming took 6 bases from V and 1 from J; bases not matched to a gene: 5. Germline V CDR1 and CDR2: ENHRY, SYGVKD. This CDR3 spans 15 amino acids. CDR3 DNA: TGTGCCATCAGCCGGACAGGGGGAGGGAACACTGAAGCTTTCTTT. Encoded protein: CAISRTGGGNTEAFF.

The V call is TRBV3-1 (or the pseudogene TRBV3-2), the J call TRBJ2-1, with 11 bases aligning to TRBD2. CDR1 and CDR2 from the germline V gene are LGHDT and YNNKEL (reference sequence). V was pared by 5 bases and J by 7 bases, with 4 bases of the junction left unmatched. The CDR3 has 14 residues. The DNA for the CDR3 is TGTGCCAGCAGCGGGACTAGCGGACCTAATGAGCAGTTCTTC. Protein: CASSGTSGPNEQFF.

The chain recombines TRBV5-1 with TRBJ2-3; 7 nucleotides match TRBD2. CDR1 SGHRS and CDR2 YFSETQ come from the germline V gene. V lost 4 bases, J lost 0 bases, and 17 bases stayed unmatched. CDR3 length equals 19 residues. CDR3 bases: TGCGCCAGCAGCCGTCTCCTGCTTGGGCTAGCGGCTAGCACAGATACGCAGTATTTT. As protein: CASSRLLLGLAASTDTQYF.

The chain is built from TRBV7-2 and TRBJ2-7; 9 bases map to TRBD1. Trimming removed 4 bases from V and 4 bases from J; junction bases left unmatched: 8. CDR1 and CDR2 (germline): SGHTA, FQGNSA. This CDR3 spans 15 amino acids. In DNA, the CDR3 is TGTGCCAGCAGCTCCCGGGGGACAGGGTTATACGAGCAGTACTTC. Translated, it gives CASSSRGTGLYEQYF.

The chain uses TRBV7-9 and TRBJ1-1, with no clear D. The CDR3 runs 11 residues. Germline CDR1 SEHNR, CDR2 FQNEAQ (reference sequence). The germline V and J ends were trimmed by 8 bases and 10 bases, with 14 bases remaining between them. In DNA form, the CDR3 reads TGTGCCAGCCGGTCGAGCATAACAGCTTTCTTT. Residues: CASRSSITAFF.

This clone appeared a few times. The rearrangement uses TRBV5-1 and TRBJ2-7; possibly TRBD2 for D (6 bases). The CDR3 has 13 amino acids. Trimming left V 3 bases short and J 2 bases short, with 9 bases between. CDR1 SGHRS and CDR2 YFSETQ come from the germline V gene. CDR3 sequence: CASSWDFTYEQYF. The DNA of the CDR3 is TGCGCCAGCAGCTGGGACTTTACCTACGAGCAGTACTTC.

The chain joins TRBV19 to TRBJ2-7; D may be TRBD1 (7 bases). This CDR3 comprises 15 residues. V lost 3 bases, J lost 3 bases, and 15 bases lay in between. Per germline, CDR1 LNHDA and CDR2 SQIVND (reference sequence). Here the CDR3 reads CASSMAGQDYYEQYF. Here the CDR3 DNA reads TGTGCCAGTAGTATGGCCGGACAGGACTACTACGAGCAGTACTTC.

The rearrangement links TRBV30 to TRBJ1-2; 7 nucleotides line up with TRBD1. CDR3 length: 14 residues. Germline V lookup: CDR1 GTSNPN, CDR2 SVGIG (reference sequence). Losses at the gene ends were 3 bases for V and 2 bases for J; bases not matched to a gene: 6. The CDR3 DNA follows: TGTGCCTGGAGCAAAAAACAGGGGAACTATGGCTACACCTTC. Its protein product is CAWSKKQGNYGYTF.

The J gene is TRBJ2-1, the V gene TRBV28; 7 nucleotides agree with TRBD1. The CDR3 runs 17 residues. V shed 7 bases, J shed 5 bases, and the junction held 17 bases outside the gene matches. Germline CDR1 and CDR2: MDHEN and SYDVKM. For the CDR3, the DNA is TGTGCCAGCACCAAACAGGGGTGGCGACGCTTTAACAATGAGCAGTTCTTC. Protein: CASTKQGWRRFNNEQFF.

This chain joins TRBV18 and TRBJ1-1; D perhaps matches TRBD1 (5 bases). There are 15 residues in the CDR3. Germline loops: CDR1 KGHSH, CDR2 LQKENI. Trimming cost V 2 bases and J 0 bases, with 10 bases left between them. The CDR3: CASSPTPGMNTEAFF. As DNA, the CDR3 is TGTGCCAGCTCACCAACCCCAGGGATGAACACTGAAGCTTTCTTT.

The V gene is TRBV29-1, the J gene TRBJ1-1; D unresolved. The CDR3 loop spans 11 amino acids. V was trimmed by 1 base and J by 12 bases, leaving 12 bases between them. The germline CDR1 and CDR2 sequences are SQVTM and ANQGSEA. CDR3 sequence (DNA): TGCAGCGTTGAAGGATGGGGAGAACCTTTCTTT. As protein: CSVEGWGEPFF.

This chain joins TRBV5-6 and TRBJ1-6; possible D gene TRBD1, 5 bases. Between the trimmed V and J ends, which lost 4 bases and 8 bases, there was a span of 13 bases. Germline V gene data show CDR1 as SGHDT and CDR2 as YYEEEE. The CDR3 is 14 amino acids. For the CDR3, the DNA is TGTGCCAGCAGCGACCCCCAGGGCGATTCACCCCTCCACTTT. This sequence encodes CASSDPQGDSPLHF.